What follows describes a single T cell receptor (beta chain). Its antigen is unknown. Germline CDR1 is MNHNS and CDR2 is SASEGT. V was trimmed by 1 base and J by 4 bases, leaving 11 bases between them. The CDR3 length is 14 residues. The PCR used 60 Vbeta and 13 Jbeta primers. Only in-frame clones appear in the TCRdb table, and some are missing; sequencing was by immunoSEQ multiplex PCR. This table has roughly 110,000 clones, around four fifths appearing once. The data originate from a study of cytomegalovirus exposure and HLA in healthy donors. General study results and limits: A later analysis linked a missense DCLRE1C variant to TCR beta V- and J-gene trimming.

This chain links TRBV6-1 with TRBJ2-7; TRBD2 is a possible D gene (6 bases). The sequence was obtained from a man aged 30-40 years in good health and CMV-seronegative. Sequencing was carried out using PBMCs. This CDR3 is CASSEVGGVYEQYF. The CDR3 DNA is TGTGCCAGCAGTGAAGTCGGGGGTGTATACGAGCAGTACTTC.